One T cell receptor (beta chain) is described in this entry. TCRdb reprocessed the RT-PCR reads via MiXCR and lists one record per CDR3 protein. The table includes 150,000 to 200,000 distinct CDR3 sequences, 30% detected once. This entry belongs to a study of patients and donors after allogeneic stem cell transplantation. CDR3 size: 14 residues. CDR1 is MNHEY, CDR2 SMNVEV, per germline (reference sequence). V gave up 7 bases and J gave up 0 bases, with 10 bases separating them. V gene TRBV27 combines with J gene TRBJ1-5, with D maybe TRBD1 (5 bases). This TCR was recovered from a human donor who was either an allogeneic HSCT recipient or a stem cell or donor lymphocyte infusion donor (not recorded which). It is not recorded whose cells these are; they may come from a transplant donor. The sample was blood, either unsorted or a sorted T cell fraction (not recorded which). In nucleotides, the CDR3 is TGTGCCAGCAAGGGCAGGGCTAGCAATCAGCCCCAGCATTTT. Translation gives CASKGRASNQPQHF.